One sample yielded the 32 T cell receptor beta chains listed below, sequenced in a study of T-cell memory formation after mild COVID-19. TCRdb re-derived calls from the 5' RACE reads in MiXCR, one entry per CDR3 protein. This table has fewer than 450,000 distinct CDR3 sequences, around 24% appearing once. Sample: PBMCs or a T cell subset sorted from them (not recorded which). These receptors originate from an adult woman who had mild COVID-19 (a few samples of this study predate the infection). Cell type and time point are not known.

The V gene is TRBV20-1, the J gene TRBJ1-5, with TRBD1 matching over 7 bases. With V trimmed by 5 bases and J by 1 base, 5 bases remained unmatched. The CDR3 is made up of 14 amino acids. The germline V gene encodes CDR1 DFQATT and CDR2 SNEGSKA (reference sequence). The CDR3 protein is CSAQTGSSNQPQHF. CDR3 DNA sequence: TGCAGTGCTCAGACAGGGTCAAGCAATCAGCCCCAGCATTTT.

This clonotype was seen only a few times. CDR3 region: CASSLRPGYEAFF. The CDR3 DNA reads as TGTGCCAGCAGCTTGAGACCGGGATATGAAGCTTTCTTT. V and J are TRBV7-2 and TRBJ1-1; D not resolved. The CDR3 contains 13 residues. With 3 bases removed from V and 7 bases from J, the gap between germline ends came to 12 bases. Germline V gene sequence: CDR1 SGHTA, CDR2 FQGNSA.

The chain couples TRBV4-1 to TRBJ2-1; perhaps D is TRBD1 or TRBD2 (6 bases each). The ends were cut back, 8 bases at V and 6 bases at J, with 17 bases in the middle. The CDR3 is 14 residues long. Per germline, CDR1 MGHRA and CDR2 YSYEKL. The CDR3 is CASFGGARSNEQFF. Written as DNA, the CDR3 is TGCGCCAGCTTCGGGGGCGCGCGGAGCAATGAGCAGTTCTTC.

The chain joins TRBV6-5 to TRBJ2-5; no clear D gene. The CDR3 contains 13 residues. V lost 2 bases to trimming and J lost 4 bases, with 8 bases between them. Germline CDR1 is MNHEY and CDR2 is SVGAGI. DNA of the CDR3: TGTGCCAGCAGTTACACCCAAGTAGAGACCCAGTACTTC. This gives the protein CASSYTQVETQYF.

The chain recombines TRBV29-1 with TRBJ2-3; TRBD2 agrees at 8 bases. Germline V gene sequence: CDR1 SQVTM, CDR2 ANQGSEA. The CDR3 totals 14 residues. The V gene end was trimmed by 8 bases and the J gene end by 4 bases; junction bases not matched to a gene: 11. The CDR3 sequence: CSTQCGRIPDTQYF. The CDR3 DNA follows: TGCAGCACCCAGTGCGGGAGGATCCCAGATACGCAGTATTTT.

The chain carries TRBV4-1 and TRBJ1-4; D perhaps matches TRBD1 (6 bases). The CDR3 loop spans 16 amino acids. Germline V gene sequence: CDR1 MGHRA, CDR2 YSYEKL. Trimming took 4 bases from V and 0 from J, leaving 12 bases between them. Here the CDR3 reads CASSPGTTATNEKLFF. The CDR3 nucleotides are TGCGCCAGCAGCCCCGGGACAACCGCAACTAATGAAAAACTGTTTTTT.

This chain links TRBV4-2 with TRBJ1-1; 9 nucleotides align to TRBD1. CDR1 LGHNA and CDR2 YNFKEQ come from the germline V gene. The trim removed 1 base at V and 3 bases at J, leaving 6 bases unmatched. The CDR3 has 16 amino acids. The DNA for the CDR3 is TGTGCCAGCAGCCAAGTACAGGGGGCTTGGTACACTGAAGCTTTCTTT. The encoded protein is CASSQVQGAWYTEAFF.

This rearrangement joins TRBV11-2 to TRBJ2-3; D is undetermined. Trimming cost V 1 base and J 1 base, with 9 bases left between them. This CDR3 is built from 15 residues. CDR1 is SGHAT, CDR2 FQNNGV, per germline. The CDR3 nucleotides read TGTGCCAGCAGCTTAGGGGTTTTGGGCACAGATACGCAGTATTTT. Translating it yields CASSLGVLGTDTQYF.

Concerning this clonotype itself: One end of the junction is discordant with germline, which a read error may explain. The chain recombines TRBV11-2 with TRBJ2-1; TRBD1 is a possible D gene (6 bases). Germline V gene lookup returns CDR1 SGHAT and CDR2 FQNNGV. This CDR3 has 11 residues. CDR3 sequence reads: CVVYREGEQFF. The DNA for the CDR3 is TGCGTAGTGTACAGGGAAGGTGAGCAGTTCTTC. The whole variable domain, filled in from reference TRBV11-2 and TRBJ2-1, reads EAGVAQSPRYKIIEKRQSVAFWCNPISGHATLYWYQQILGQGPKLLIQFQNNGVVDDSQLPKDRFSAERLKGVDSTLKIQPAKLEDSAVYLCVVYREGEQFFGPGTRLTVL.

The V call is TRBV28, the J call TRBJ2-7, with 12 bases matching TRBD2. J lost 5 bases, V lost 2 bases, and 4 bases had no gene match. The germline V gene has CDR1 MDHEN and CDR2 SYDVKM. The CDR3 extends over 15 amino acids. The CDR3 sequence is CASSLLAGGVHEQYF. The CDR3 DNA is TGTGCCAGCAGTTTACTAGCGGGAGGGGTCCACGAGCAGTACTTC. Supplemented by reference TRBV28 and TRBJ2-7, the full variable domain reads DVKVTQSSRYLVKRTGEKVFLECVQDMDHENMFWYRQDPGLGLRLIYFSYDVKMKEKGDIPEGYSVSREKKERFSLILESASTNQTSMYLCASSLLAGGVHEQYFGPGTRLTVT.

This clonotype was counted ten times or more. The rearrangement joins TRBV2 to TRBJ1-1; TRBD1 agrees at 7 bases. The V gene end was trimmed by 4 bases and the J gene end by 7 bases; junction bases not matched to a gene: 15. The CDR3 runs 16 residues. Germline V CDR1 and CDR2: SNHLY, FYNNEI. For the CDR3, the DNA is TGTGCCAGCAGTGCGGTGACAGGGTCGAGAGTGTTTGAAGCTTTCTTT. As protein: CASSAVTGSRVFEAFF.

Only a few counts were recorded for this clonotype. This CDR3 reads CASSLNPDRTGTEAFF. Here the CDR3 DNA reads TGTGCCAGCAGCTTAAATCCGGACAGGACGGGGACTGAAGCTTTCTTT. The rearrangement joins TRBV11-2 to TRBJ1-1, with TRBD1 matching 7 bases. Germline CDR1 reads SGHAT; CDR2 reads FQNNGV. V trimming: 2 bases; J trimming: 5 bases; junction bases outside the gene matches: 11. This CDR3 has 16 residues.

As to this clonotype: One junction end does not reproduce the germline sequence, and a read error may be involved. This CDR3 is CSSSVGASEETQYF. The CDR3 coding sequence is TGTTCCAGCAGCGTAGGAGCTTCGGAGGAGACCCAGTACTTC. This chain links TRBV9 with TRBJ2-5, with D uncertain. The CDR3 runs to 14 residues. The germline gives CDR1 SGDLS, CDR2 YYNGEE.

For the CDR3, the DNA is TGTGCCAGCAGCGACACGAGCTCCTACGAGCAGTACTTC. As protein: CASSDTSSYEQYF. The chain links TRBV3-1 to TRBJ2-7, with D unresolved. With 5 bases removed from V and 0 bases from J, the gap between germline ends came to 8 bases. The CDR3 length is 13 residues. CDR1 and CDR2 from the germline V gene are LGHDT and YNNKEL (reference sequence).

This chain joins TRBV18 and TRBJ2-3; 10 bases fit TRBD1. CDR1 and CDR2 from the germline V gene are KGHSH and LQKENI. Trimming at V came to 8 bases and at J to 4 bases, leaving 9 bases not matched to a gene. CDR3 length equals 15 residues. This chain's CDR3 is CASLRSGQGPDTQYF. CDR3 nucleotide sequence: TGTGCCAGCCTCCGGTCGGGACAGGGGCCAGATACGCAGTATTTT.

This chain joins TRBV2 and TRBJ2-7; D not certain. CDR3 length: 16 amino acids. The germline V gene encodes CDR1 SNHLY and CDR2 FYNNEI. V was trimmed by 3 bases and J by 2 bases, leaving 17 bases between them. In DNA form, the CDR3 reads TGTGCCAGCAGTGATCTGGTCGACTCCCTCACCTACGAGCAGTACTTC. Its protein product is CASSDLVDSLTYEQYF.

This clonotype was seen more than once but under ten times. The chain carries TRBV5-1 and TRBJ1-1; D is ambiguous. Deletions cut 0 bases from V and 1 base from J, with 13 bases between. The CDR3 consists of 16 residues. Germline assignment: CDR1 SGHRS and CDR2 YFSETQ. This CDR3 is CASSLATGRRNTEAFF. The CDR3 DNA reads as TGCGCCAGCAGCTTGGCCACGGGCAGGCGGAACACTGAAGCTTTCTTT. The entire variable domain, with the rest obtained from reference TRBV5-1 and TRBJ1-1, is as follows: KAGVTQTPRYLIKTRGQQVTLSCSPISGHRSVSWYQQTPGQGLQFLFEYFSETQRNKGNFPGRFSGRQFSNSRSEMNVSTLELGDSALYLCASSLATGRRNTEAFFGQGTRLTVV.

J is TRBJ2-3 and V is TRBV5-1; D uncertain. Germline CDR1 reads SGHRS; CDR2 reads YFSETQ. This CDR3 contains 14 residues. With 0 bases removed from V and 1 base from J, the gap between germline ends came to 6 bases. The CDR3 DNA follows: TGCGCCAGCAGCTTGGGGCATGGCACAGATACGCAGTATTTT. Encoded protein: CASSLGHGTDTQYF. The full variable domain, completed using reference TRBV5-1 and TRBJ2-3, is KAGVTQTPRYLIKTRGQQVTLSCSPISGHRSVSWYQQTPGQGLQFLFEYFSETQRNKGNFPGRFSGRQFSNSRSEMNVSTLELGDSALYLCASSLGHGTDTQYFGPGTRLTVL.

The chain has TRBV24-1 and TRBJ2-3; D is possibly TRBD1 (6 bases). In germline, CDR1 is KGHDR, CDR2 SFDVKD. The CDR3 has 18 residues. V was shortened by 4 bases and J by 3 bases, with 22 bases between the two germline ends. The CDR3: CATSDSPGHQPGTDTQYF. CDR3 DNA: TGTGCCACCAGTGACTCGCCGGGACACCAACCGGGTACAGATACGCAGTATTTT.

This clonotype was counted ten times or more. The rearrangement joins TRBV14 to TRBJ2-7, with TRBD1 matching over 8 bases. The CDR3 totals 14 residues. Trimming removed 4 bases from V and 3 bases from J; junction bases left unmatched: 5. Germline V gives CDR1 SGHDN, CDR2 FVKESK. CDR3 coding DNA: TGTGCCAGCAGCCCCCAGGGGGCCGGCTACGAGCAGTACTTC. Its protein is CASSPQGAGYEQYF.

The rearrangement joins TRBV5-6 to TRBJ1-1; tentative D call: TRBD1 (6 bases). V was cut by 1 base and J by 7 bases, with 8 bases left in between. Germline V gene lookup returns CDR1 SGHDT and CDR2 YYEEEE. The CDR3 totals 12 residues. This chain's CDR3 is CASSLSQGEAFF. The CDR3, as DNA: TGTGCCAGCAGCTTGTCACAGGGTGAAGCTTTCTTT.

There are a few counts of this clonotype. The V and J genes are TRBV18 and TRBJ2-7, with D tentatively TRBD1 (5 bases). Trimming removed 3 bases from V and 3 bases from J, with 9 bases in between. Germline values: CDR1 KGHSH, CDR2 LQKENI. The CDR3 spans 13 residues. The CDR3 nucleotides read TGTGCCAGCTCACCCAACACAGGCTACGAGCAGTACTTC. This sequence encodes CASSPNTGYEQYF.

The chain carries TRBV10-3 and TRBJ1-1, with D possibly matching TRBD1 (6 bases). Trimming removed 0 bases at V and 1 base at J, with 6 bases between. The CDR3 runs 14 residues. In germline, CDR1 is ENHRY, CDR2 SYGVKD. The CDR3 region is CAISESGQNTEAFF. For the CDR3, the DNA is TGTGCCATCAGTGAGTCGGGACAGAACACTGAAGCTTTCTTT.

This clonotype occurred a few times. V and J are TRBV15 and TRBJ2-7; D not certain. The germline gives CDR1 LNHNV, CDR2 YYDKDF (reference sequence). Trimming left V 1 base short and J 3 bases short, with 22 bases between. The CDR3 is 18 residues long. Here the CDR3 reads CATSRVPSTSYGLYEQYF. The CDR3 DNA follows: TGTGCCACCAGCAGAGTCCCCTCTACCTCTTACGGCCTCTACGAGCAGTACTTC.

In its sample, this clonotype was seen a few times. The rearrangement uses TRBV15 and TRBJ2-7; D is perhaps TRBD1 or TRBD2 (6 bases each). V was trimmed by 3 bases and J by 4 bases, leaving 13 bases between them. CDR1 and CDR2 from the germline V gene are LNHNV and YYDKDF (reference sequence). The CDR3 spans 14 residues. This chain's CDR3 is CATSRWGAGYEQYF. The DNA for the CDR3 is TGTGCCACCAGCAGGTGGGGGGCTGGGTACGAGCAGTACTTC.

The CDR3 bases are TGTGCCAGCAGTTTAGCGCTAAGAGGGTACGGAAACACCATATATTTT. Residues: CASSLALRGYGNTIYF. The chain carries TRBV12-3 or TRBV12-4 and TRBJ1-3; D gene ambiguous. V was clipped by 0 bases and J by 4 bases, with 13 bases between them. There are 16 residues in the CDR3.

The chain employs TRBV29-1 and TRBJ1-1; D remains unclear. Germline V gene data show CDR1 as SQVTM and CDR2 as ANQGSEA. V lost 0 bases and J 0 bases, leaving 11 bases between the germline ends. This CDR3 contains 15 residues. The CDR3 here is CSVEDPGRMNTEAFF. The CDR3 DNA reads TGCAGCGTTGAAGATCCTGGACGGATGAACACTGAAGCTTTCTTT. Full variable domain (rest looked up from reference TRBV29-1 and TRBJ1-1): SAVISQKPSRDICQRGTSLTIQCQVDSQVTMMFWYRQQPGQSLTLIATANQGSEATYESGFVIDKFPISRPNLTFSTLTVSNMSPEDSSIYLCSVEDPGRMNTEAFFGQGTRLTVV.

CDR3 in DNA: TGCGCCAGCAGCTCCGTAGGGGGTGGCAATCAGCCCCAGCATTTT. It specifies CASSSVGGGNQPQHF. This rearrangement joins TRBV4-1 to TRBJ1-5; D is possibly TRBD1 (6 bases). Looked up from germline, CDR1 is MGHRA and CDR2 is YSYEKL. V shed 5 bases and J shed 2 bases, with 13 bases lying between them. The CDR3 is 15 amino acids.

The rearrangement uses TRBV7-6 and TRBJ1-2; D perhaps matches TRBD1 (5 bases). The CDR3 has 13 amino acids. CDR1 SGHVS and CDR2 FNYEAQ come from the germline V gene. The ends were cut back, 5 bases at V and 6 bases at J, with 13 bases in the middle. Written as DNA, the CDR3 is TGTGCCAGCAGCCAACCGCAGGGCGATGGCTACACCTTC. Translated, it gives CASSQPQGDGYTF. The full variable domain, rest sourced from reference TRBV7-6 and TRBJ1-2, is GAGVSQSPRYKVTKRGQDVALRCDPISGHVSLYWYRQALGQGPEFLTYFNYEAQQDKSGLPNDRFSAERPEGSISTLTIQRTEQRDSAMYRCASSQPQGDGYTFGSGTRLTVV.

This clonotype was observed a few times. The V and J genes are TRBV4-3 and TRBJ1-1; weak D call: TRBD1 (5 bases). Germline V CDR1 and CDR2: LGHNA, YSLEER. The CDR3 covers 14 residues. The V and J ends lost 2 bases and 8 bases respectively, with 15 bases between them. CDR3 residues: CASSQSHGTSEAFF. CDR3 nucleotides: TGCGCCAGCAGCCAAAGCCACGGGACGTCCGAAGCTTTCTTT.

The V call is TRBV6-5, the J call TRBJ1-1, with D tentatively TRBD1 (5 bases). Germline CDR1 and CDR2: MNHEY and SVGAGI. V was pared by 10 bases and J by 2 bases, with 17 bases between. CDR3 length: 14 amino acids. CDR3 protein: CATSSPRGNTEAFF. As DNA, the CDR3 is TGTGCCACCTCATCCCCTAGGGGTAACACTGAAGCTTTCTTT.

This clonotype has just a few counts. This rearrangement joins TRBV5-1 to TRBJ2-1, with 10 nucleotides matching TRBD2. V trimming: 3 bases; J trimming: 4 bases; junction bases outside the gene matches: 4. The CDR3 has 15 amino acids. Germline CDR1 reads SGHRS; CDR2 reads YFSETQ. The CDR3 nucleotides read TGCGCCAGCAGCTCGGGACTAGCGCATTACAATGAGCAGTTCTTC. Protein product: CASSSGLAHYNEQFF.